This TCR beta chain was documented in a study of blood T cells in healthy people across ages. The ends were cut back, 4 bases at V and 0 bases at J, with 13 bases in the middle. There are 17 residues in the CDR3. Germline V gene lookup returns CDR1 SEHNR and CDR2 FQNEAQ (reference sequence). The authors ran a second PCR of roughly 6 to 12 cycles using a sample-barcoded 5' primer and a J-beta primer mix. TCRdb ran MiXCR on the 5' RACE reads and lists one entry per CDR3 protein. Here the sample spans 700,000 to 950,000 distinct CDR3 sequences, roughly two fifths being singletons. The material sequenced was blood. The source of this sequence is a woman in her fifties or sixties in good health. The chain recombines TRBV7-9 with TRBJ1-6; D is unclear. The CDR3, as DNA: TGTGCCAGCAGCTCCCCCCTACAGAGCTCCTATAATTCACCCCTCCACTTT. This translates into CASSSPLQSSYNSPLHF.